Listed here are 9 T cell receptor beta chains from one sample, sequenced in a study of T cell responses to AZD1222 COVID-19 vaccine. The assay was immunoSEQ multiplex PCR, and TCRdb's table has in-frame clones only and misses some. The sample contains around 120,000 clones, around 89% of which appear only once. The source was peripheral blood, collected 28 days after the second AZD1222 dose. The receptors were sampled from an adult who received the AZD1222 COVID-19 vaccine.

V gene TRBV27 combines with J gene TRBJ1-1; D gene unclear. The CDR3 length is 14 residues. With 5 bases removed from V and 10 bases from J, the gap between germline ends came to 20 bases. Germline CDR1 MNHEY, CDR2 SMNVEV (reference sequence). CDR3 residues: CASSPQDSPGRAFF. CDR3 bases: TGTGCCAGCAGTCCCCAGGACTCTCCGGGCCGAGCTTTCTTT.

This chain links TRBV9 with TRBJ1-3, with D perhaps TRBD1 (6 bases). Germline loops: CDR1 SGDLS, CDR2 YYNGEE. Trimming stripped 6 bases from V and 0 bases from J, with 13 bases between. The CDR3 sequence is 15 residues long. CDR3 bases: TGTGCCAGCACGACACCGGGACACTCTGGAAACACCATATATTTT. Amino acids: CASTTPGHSGNTIYF.

The chain employs TRBV5-1 and TRBJ2-3; D is undetermined. The CDR3 runs to 19 residues. Trimming removed 0 bases at V and 2 bases at J, with 22 bases between. Germline CDR1 and CDR2: SGHRS and YFSETQ. CDR3 bases: TGCGCCAGCAGCTTGGCCAGAGCGACCCTACGCCGCCCCACAGATACGCAGTATTTT. This sequence encodes CASSLARATLRRPTDTQYF. The entire variable domain, with the rest obtained from reference TRBV5-1 and TRBJ2-3, is as follows: KAGVTQTPRYLIKTRGQQVTLSCSPISGHRSVSWYQQTPGQGLQFLFEYFSETQRNKGNFPGRFSGRQFSNSRSEMNVSTLELGDSALYLCASSLARATLRRPTDTQYFGPGTRLTVL.

This chain joins TRBV29-1 and TRBJ2-7; D may be TRBD2 (6 bases). Trimming stripped 3 bases from V and 9 bases from J, with 15 bases between. This CDR3 has 12 amino acids. Germline-derived CDR1 and CDR2 are SQVTM and ANQGSEA. The CDR3 region has the DNA TGCAGCGTTGATACATACGGAGGGAGGCAGTACTTC. It encodes CSVDTYGGRQYF.

V is TRBV6-5 and J is TRBJ2-7; D remains ambiguous. Germline-derived CDR1 and CDR2 are MNHEY and SVGAGI. Deletions cut 4 bases from V and 7 bases from J, with 17 bases between. The CDR3 loop spans 14 amino acids. CDR3 DNA sequence: TGTGCCAGCAGTTCGAGACTCACCTCTAATGAGCAGTACTTC. Its protein is CASSSRLTSNEQYF.

This chain joins TRBV15 and TRBJ2-7, with a possible D match to TRBD2 (6 bases). The CDR3 runs to 15 residues. V gave up 0 bases and J gave up 5 bases, with 14 bases separating them. Germline V gene data show CDR1 as LNHNV and CDR2 as YYDKDF (reference sequence). CDR3 residues: CATSRDQGGPHEQYF. Written as DNA, the CDR3 is TGTGCCACCAGCAGAGATCAGGGAGGACCCCACGAGCAGTACTTC.

V and J are TRBV15 and TRBJ1-1; D possibly corresponds to TRBD1 (5 bases). CDR3 length: 15 residues. The germline V and J ends were trimmed by 2 bases and 1 base, with 11 bases remaining between them. Germline V gives CDR1 LNHNV, CDR2 YYDKDF (reference sequence). Written as DNA, the CDR3 is TGTGCCACCAGCAGATTTCAGGGCCGGAACACTGAAGCTTTCTTT. Its translation: CATSRFQGRNTEAFF.

This chain joins TRBV20-1 and TRBJ2-7; D is unclear. The CDR3 totals 11 residues. V gave up 5 bases and J gave up 1 base, with 6 bases separating them. Per the germline V gene, CDR1 is DFQATT and CDR2 is SNEGSKA (reference sequence). The DNA of the CDR3 is TGCAGTGCTTCCCGTTCCTACGAGCAGTACTTC. Amino acids: CSASRSYEQYF.

The V and J genes are TRBV11-3 and TRBJ1-1; TRBD1 is a possible D gene (6 bases). This CDR3 region has 15 residues. The germline V gene encodes CDR1 SGHNT and CDR2 YENEEA. The germline V and J ends were trimmed by 1 base and 0 bases, with 9 bases remaining between them. The CDR3 region has the DNA TGTGCCAGCAGCTTAGTTCAGGGGCTGAACACTGAAGCTTTCTTT. Its protein product is CASSLVQGLNTEAFF.